A selection of T cell receptor beta chains follows, all from one sample in a study of blood T cell repertoires in COVID-19. Assay used: immunoSEQ multiplex PCR; TCRdb lists only in-frame clones, some missing. Counted here are tens of thousands of clones, roughly 82% occurring once; the ten biggest clones make up approximately 16%. Sequenced material: peripheral blood. These receptors all stem from a man at least 80 years old with active COVID-19. Each CDR3 is given with its conserved first and last residue. Fields, in order: V gene, CDR3 length, clone size, D gene, J gene, CDR3 DNA, CDR3 protein. A D gene is named only where the DNA matches it firmly. Clone size is stated in some rows and not others, as once, few, many or a class when expanded.

V gene: TRBV6-2/TRBV6-3
CDR3 length: 15
clone size: once
D gene: TRBD2
J gene: TRBJ2-5
CDR3 DNA: TGTGCCAGCAGTCGTAGCGGGGCCCTCCCAGAGACCCAGTACTTC
CDR3 protein: CASSRSGALPETQYF

V gene: TRBV7-8
CDR3 length: 15
clone size: once
D gene: TRBD1
J gene: TRBJ1-2
CDR3 DNA: TGTGCCAGCAGCCAAGGGGGACAGGGTAACTATGGCTACACCTTC
CDR3 protein: CASSQGGQGNYGYTF

V gene: TRBV7-2
CDR3 length: 19
clone size: -
D gene: TRBD2
J gene: TRBJ2-1
CDR3 DNA: TGTGCCAGCAGCTTAAAACGGGGAGCTAGCGGGGTCTCCTACAATGAGCAGTTCTTC
CDR3 protein: CASSLKRGASGVSYNEQFF

V gene: TRBV4-3
CDR3 length: 15
clone size: -
D gene: TRBD1
J gene: TRBJ2-3
CDR3 DNA: TGCGCCAGCAGCCAAGTGGACAGGGGCGCAGATACGCAGTATTTT
CDR3 protein: CASSQVDRGADTQYF

V gene: TRBV3-1/TRBV3-2
CDR3 length: 16
clone size: -
D gene: TRBD1
J gene: TRBJ1-6
CDR3 DNA: TGTGCCAGCAGCATCCGGACAGGGGGCTTGAATTCACCCCTCCACTTT
CDR3 protein: CASSIRTGGLNSPLHF

V gene: TRBV7-9
CDR3 length: 17
clone size: -
D gene: TRBD2
J gene: TRBJ2-3
CDR3 DNA: TGTGCCAGCAGCCGCGGGACTAGCAGCACTAGCACAGATACGCAGTATTTT
CDR3 protein: CASSRGTSSTSTDTQYF

V gene: TRBV6-5
CDR3 length: 16
clone size: -
D gene: TRBD1
J gene: TRBJ1-1
CDR3 DNA: TGTGCCAGCAGTTACCACAGAGGGGGCCCGAACACTGAAGCTTTCTTT
CDR3 protein: CASSYHRGGPNTEAFF

V gene: TRBV4-1
CDR3 length: 16
clone size: -
D gene: -
J gene: TRBJ2-5
CDR3 DNA: TGCGCCAGCAGCCAAGATTTTAGTGGCCAGGGTGGGACCCAGTACTTC
CDR3 protein: CASSQDFSGQGGTQYF

V gene: TRBV5-5
CDR3 length: 15
clone size: -
D gene: TRBD2
J gene: TRBJ2-3
CDR3 DNA: TGTGCCAGCAGCGCCCTTGGGGGGGGGAGAGATACGCAGTATTTT
CDR3 protein: CASSALGGGRDTQYF

V gene: TRBV27
CDR3 length: 15
clone size: -
D gene: TRBD1
J gene: TRBJ2-5
CDR3 DNA: TGTGCCAGCAGTTCCCTCGGGACAGGAGAAGAGACCCAGTACTTC
CDR3 protein: CASSSLGTGEETQYF

V gene: TRBV6-5
CDR3 length: 14
clone size: once
D gene: -
J gene: TRBJ2-2
CDR3 DNA: TGTGCCAGCAGTATACTCAAGAACACCGGGGAGCTGTTTTTT
CDR3 protein: CASSILKNTGELFF

V gene: TRBV6-5
CDR3 length: 15
clone size: -
D gene: -
J gene: TRBJ1-1
CDR3 DNA: TGTGCCAGCAGTTACCCCGGGACAACGAACACTGAAGCTTTCTTT
CDR3 protein: CASSYPGTTNTEAFF

V gene: TRBV4-3
CDR3 length: 14
clone size: -
D gene: -
J gene: TRBJ1-1
CDR3 DNA: TGCGCCAGCAGCCTGCTCAGTGGGAACACTGAAGCTTTCTTT
CDR3 protein: CASSLLSGNTEAFF

V gene: TRBV24-1
CDR3 length: 14
clone size: few
D gene: -
J gene: TRBJ2-2
CDR3 DNA: TGTGCCACCAGTGACCCTAGCAGTACCGGGGAGCTGTTTTTT
CDR3 protein: CATSDPSSTGELFF